This T cell receptor beta chain was recovered during a study of T cell responses to AZD1222 COVID-19 vaccine. The CDR3 totals 15 residues. With 2 bases clipped from V and 6 bases from J, the junction kept 11 bases outside the gene matches. Germline assignment: CDR1 SQVTM and CDR2 ANQGSEA. Study conclusions and caveats: Mapped onto spike, vaccine-associated CD4 TCRs spanned it and were dominant at 160-218 and 743-854.

The protocol was immunoSEQ multiplex PCR, while the TCRdb copy is restricted to in-frame clones and leaves out a portion. The sample has 150,000 to 200,000 clones; around nine tenths are singletons. Second-dose intervals of approximately 4 or approximately 12 weeks were pooled. This clone came up once. Antigen: not known. This clonotype was obtained from an adult who received the AZD1222 COVID-19 vaccine. V and J are TRBV29-1 and TRBJ2-7; 9 positions match TRBD2. The sample was peripheral blood, taken 28 days after the second AZD1222 dose. DNA for the CDR3: TGCAGCGTTGAATGGACCGGGACTAGCATGTGCGAGCAGTACTTC. It translates to CSVEWTGTSMCEQYF.